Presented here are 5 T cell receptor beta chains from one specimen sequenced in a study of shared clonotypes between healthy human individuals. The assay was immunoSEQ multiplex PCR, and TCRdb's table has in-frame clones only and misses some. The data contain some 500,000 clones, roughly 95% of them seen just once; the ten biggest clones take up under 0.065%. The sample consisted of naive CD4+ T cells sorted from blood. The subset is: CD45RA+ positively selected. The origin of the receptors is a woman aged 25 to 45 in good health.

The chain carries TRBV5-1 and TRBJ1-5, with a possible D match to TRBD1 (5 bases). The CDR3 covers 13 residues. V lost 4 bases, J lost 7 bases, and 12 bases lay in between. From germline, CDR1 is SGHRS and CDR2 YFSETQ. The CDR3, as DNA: TGCGCCAGCAGCCCCGGAAGGGGACAGCCCCAGCATTTT. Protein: CASSPGRGQPQHF.

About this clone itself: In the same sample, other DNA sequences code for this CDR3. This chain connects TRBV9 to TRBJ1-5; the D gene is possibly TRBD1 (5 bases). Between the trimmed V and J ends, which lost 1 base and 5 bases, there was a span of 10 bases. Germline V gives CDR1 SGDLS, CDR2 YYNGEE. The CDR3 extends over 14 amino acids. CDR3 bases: TGTGCCAGCAGCGTAACGTGGGGGGATCAGCCCCAGCATTTT. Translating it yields CASSVTWGDQPQHF.

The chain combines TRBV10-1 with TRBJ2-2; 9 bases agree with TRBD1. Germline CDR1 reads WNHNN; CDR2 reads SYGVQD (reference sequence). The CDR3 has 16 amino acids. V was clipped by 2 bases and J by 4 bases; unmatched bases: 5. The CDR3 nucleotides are TGCGCCAGCAGTGAGCGGACAGGGGCAGGCACCGGGGAGCTGTTTTTT. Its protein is CASSERTGAGTGELFF.

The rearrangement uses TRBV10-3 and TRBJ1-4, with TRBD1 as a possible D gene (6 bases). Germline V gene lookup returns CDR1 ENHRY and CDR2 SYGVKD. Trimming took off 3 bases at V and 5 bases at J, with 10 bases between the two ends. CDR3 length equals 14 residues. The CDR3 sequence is CAISERGANEKLFF. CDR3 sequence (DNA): TGTGCCATCAGTGAACGGGGGGCCAATGAAAAACTGTTTTTT.

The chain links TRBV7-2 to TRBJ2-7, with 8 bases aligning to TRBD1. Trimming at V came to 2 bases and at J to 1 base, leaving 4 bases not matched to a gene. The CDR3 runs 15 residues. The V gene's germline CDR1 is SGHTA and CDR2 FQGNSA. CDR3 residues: CASSLTGQASYEQYF. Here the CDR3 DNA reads TGTGCCAGCAGCTTAACGGGACAGGCATCCTACGAGCAGTACTTC. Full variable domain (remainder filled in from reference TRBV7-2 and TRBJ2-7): GAGVSQSPSNKVTEKGKDVELRCDPISGHTALYWYRQSLGQGLEFLIYFQGNSAPDKSGLPSDRFSAERTGGSVSTLTIQRTQQEDSAVYLCASSLTGQASYEQYFGPGTRLTVT.